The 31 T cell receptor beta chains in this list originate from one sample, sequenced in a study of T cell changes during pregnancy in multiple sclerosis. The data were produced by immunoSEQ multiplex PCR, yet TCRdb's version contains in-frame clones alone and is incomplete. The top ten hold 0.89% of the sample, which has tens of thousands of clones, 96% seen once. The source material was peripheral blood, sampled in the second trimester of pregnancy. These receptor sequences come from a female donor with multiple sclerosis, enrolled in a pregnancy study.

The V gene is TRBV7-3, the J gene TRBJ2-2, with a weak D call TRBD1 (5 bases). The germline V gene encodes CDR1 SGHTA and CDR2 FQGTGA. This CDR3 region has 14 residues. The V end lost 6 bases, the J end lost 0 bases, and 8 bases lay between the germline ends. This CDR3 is CASSRTSNTGELFF. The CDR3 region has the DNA TGTGCCAGCAGTCGGACATCGAACACCGGGGAGCTGTTTTTT.

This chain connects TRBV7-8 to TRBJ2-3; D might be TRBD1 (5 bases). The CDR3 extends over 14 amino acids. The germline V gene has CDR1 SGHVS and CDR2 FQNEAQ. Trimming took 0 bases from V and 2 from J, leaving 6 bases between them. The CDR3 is CASSLAGLTDTQYF. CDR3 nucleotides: TGTGCCAGCAGCTTAGCGGGGCTCACAGATACGCAGTATTTT. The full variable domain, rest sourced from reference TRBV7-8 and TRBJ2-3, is GAGVSQSPRYKVAKRGQDVALRCDPISGHVSLFWYQQALGQGPEFLTYFQNEAQLDKSGLPSDRFFAERPEGSVSTLKIQRTQQEDSAVYLCASSLAGLTDTQYFGPGTRLTVL.

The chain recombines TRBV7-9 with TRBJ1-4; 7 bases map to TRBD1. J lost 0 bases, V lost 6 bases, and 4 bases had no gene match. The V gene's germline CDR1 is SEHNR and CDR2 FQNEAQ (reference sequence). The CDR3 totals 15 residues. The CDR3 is CASRTQGATNEKLFF. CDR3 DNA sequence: TGTGCCAGCAGGACGCAGGGGGCAACTAATGAAAAACTGTTTTTT.

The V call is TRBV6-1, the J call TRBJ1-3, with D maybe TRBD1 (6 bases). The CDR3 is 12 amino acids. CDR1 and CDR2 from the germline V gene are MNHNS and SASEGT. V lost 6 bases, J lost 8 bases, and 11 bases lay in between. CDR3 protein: CASSGGGDTIYF. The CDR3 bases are TGTGCCAGCAGCGGAGGGGGGGACACCATATATTTT.

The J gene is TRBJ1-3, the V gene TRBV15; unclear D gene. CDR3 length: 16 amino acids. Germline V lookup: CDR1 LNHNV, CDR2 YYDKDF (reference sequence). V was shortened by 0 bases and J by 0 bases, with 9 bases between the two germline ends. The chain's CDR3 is CATSRDQRDSGNTIYF. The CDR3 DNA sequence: TGTGCCACCAGCAGAGATCAGCGGGACTCTGGAAACACCATATATTTT.

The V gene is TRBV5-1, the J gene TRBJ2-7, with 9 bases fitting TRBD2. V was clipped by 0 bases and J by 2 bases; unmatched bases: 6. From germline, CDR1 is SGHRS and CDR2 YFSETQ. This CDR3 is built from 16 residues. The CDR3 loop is CASSLAGTSYPYEQYF. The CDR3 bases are TGCGCCAGCAGCTTGGCCGGGACTAGCTACCCCTACGAGCAGTACTTC.

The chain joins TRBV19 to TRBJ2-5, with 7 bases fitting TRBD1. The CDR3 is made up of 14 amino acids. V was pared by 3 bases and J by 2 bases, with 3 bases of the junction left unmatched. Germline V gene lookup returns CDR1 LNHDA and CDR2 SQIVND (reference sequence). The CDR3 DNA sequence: TGTGCCAGTAGTATGTGGGGACAGCAAGAGACCCAGTACTTC. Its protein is CASSMWGQQETQYF.

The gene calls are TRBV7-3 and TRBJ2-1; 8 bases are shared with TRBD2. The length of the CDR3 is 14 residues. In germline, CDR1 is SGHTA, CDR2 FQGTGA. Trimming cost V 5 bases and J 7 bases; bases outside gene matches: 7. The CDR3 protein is CASSPSGTRNEQFF. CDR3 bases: TGTGCCAGCAGCCCGTCGGGGACTAGAAATGAGCAGTTCTTC.

For the CDR3, the DNA is TGCGCCAGCAGGTTCGGGGGGGGAGAGGGCGAGCAGTACTTC. This sequence encodes CASRFGGGEGEQYF. This sequence joins TRBV5-1 and TRBJ2-7, with 8 bases matching TRBD2. After removal of 5 bases from V and 6 bases from J, the junction contained 10 bases not matched to a gene. CDR1 SGHRS and CDR2 YFSETQ come from the germline V gene. The CDR3 length is 14 residues.

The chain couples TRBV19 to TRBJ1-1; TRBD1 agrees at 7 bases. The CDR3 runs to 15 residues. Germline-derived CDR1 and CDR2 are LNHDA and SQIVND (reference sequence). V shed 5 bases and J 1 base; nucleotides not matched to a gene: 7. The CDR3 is CASSRLGQPNTEAFF. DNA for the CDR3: TGTGCCAGTAGTCGCTTGGGACAGCCGAACACTGAAGCTTTCTTT.

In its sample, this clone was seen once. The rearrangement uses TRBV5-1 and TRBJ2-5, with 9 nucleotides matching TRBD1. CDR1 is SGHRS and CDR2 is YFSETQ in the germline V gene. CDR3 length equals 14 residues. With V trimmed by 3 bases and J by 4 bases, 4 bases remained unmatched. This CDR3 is CASSSGTGIETQYF. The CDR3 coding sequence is TGCGCCAGCAGCTCAGGGACAGGGATAGAGACCCAGTACTTC.

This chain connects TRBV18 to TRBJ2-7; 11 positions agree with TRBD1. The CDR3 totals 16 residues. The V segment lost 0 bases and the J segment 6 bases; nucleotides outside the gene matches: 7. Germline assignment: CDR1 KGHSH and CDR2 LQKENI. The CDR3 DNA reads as TGTGCCAGCTCACCACCGCGGGGACAGGGGGATTCCGAGCAGTACTTC. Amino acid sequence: CASSPPRGQGDSEQYF.

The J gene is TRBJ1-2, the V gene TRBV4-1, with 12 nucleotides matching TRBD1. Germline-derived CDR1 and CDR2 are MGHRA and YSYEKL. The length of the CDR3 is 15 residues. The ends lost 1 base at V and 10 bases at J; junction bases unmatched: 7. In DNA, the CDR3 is TGCGCCAGCAGCCAAGGGGACAGGGGGCGAAGCCCCTACACCTTC. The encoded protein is CASSQGDRGRSPYTF.

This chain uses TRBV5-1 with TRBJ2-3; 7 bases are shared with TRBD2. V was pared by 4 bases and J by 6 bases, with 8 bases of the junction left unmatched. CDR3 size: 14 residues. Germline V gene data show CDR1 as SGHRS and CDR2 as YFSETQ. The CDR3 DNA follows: TGCGCCAGCAGCCCTCGGGGGGAGGGTGATACGCAGTATTTT. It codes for CASSPRGEGDTQYF.

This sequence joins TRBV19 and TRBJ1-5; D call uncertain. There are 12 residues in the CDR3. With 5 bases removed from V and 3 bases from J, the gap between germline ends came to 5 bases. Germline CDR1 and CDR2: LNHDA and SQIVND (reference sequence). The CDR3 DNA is TGTGCCAGTAGTCCTCTCAATCAGCCCCAGCATTTT. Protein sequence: CASSPLNQPQHF.

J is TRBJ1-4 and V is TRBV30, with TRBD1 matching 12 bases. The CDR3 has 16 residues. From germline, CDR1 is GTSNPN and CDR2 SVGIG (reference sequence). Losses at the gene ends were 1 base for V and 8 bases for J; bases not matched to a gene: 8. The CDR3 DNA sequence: TGTGCCTGGAGTGATGGGACAGGGGGCTGGGACGAAAAACTGTTTTTT. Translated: CAWSDGTGGWDEKLFF.

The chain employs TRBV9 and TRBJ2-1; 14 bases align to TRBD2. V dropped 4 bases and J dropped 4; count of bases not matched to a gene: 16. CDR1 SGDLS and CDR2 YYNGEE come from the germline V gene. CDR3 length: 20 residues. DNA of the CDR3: TGTGCCAGCAGCCCGACGGGGGCGGGACTAGCGGGGGATGGGTACAATGAGCAGTTCTTC. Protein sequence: CASSPTGAGLAGDGYNEQFF.

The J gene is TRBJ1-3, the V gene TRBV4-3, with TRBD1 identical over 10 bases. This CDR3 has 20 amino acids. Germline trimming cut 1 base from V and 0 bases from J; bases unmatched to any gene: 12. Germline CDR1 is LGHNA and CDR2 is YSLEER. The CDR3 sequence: CASSQAATGGGLPSGNTIYF. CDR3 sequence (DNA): TGCGCCAGCAGCCAAGCAGCGACAGGGGGCGGTCTTCCCTCTGGAAACACCATATATTTT.

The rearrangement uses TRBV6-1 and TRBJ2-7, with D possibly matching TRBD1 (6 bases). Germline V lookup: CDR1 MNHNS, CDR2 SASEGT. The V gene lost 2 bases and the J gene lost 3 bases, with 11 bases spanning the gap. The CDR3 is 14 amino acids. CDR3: CASSESVQGYEQYF. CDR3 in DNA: TGTGCCAGCAGTGAATCTGTACAGGGCTACGAGCAGTACTTC.

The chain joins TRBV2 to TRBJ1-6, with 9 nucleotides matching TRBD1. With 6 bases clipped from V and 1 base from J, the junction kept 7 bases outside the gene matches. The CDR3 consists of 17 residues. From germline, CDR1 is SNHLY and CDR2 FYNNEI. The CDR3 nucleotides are TGTGCCAGCAGCCGAGTGGGACAGGGATCCTATAATTCACCCCTCCACTTT. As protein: CASSRVGQGSYNSPLHF.

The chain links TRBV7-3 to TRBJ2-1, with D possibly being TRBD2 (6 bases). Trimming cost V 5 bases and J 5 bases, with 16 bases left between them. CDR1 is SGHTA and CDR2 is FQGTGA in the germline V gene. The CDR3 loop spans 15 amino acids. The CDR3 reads CASSPGLYFNNEQFF. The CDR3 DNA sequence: TGTGCCAGCAGCCCGGGACTCTACTTTAACAATGAGCAGTTCTTC.

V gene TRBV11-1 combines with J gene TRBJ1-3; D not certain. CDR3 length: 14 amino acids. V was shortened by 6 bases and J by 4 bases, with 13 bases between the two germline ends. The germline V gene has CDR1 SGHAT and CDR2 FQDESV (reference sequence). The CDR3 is CASRSSSGGNTIYF. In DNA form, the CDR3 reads TGTGCCAGCAGATCTAGCTCCGGCGGAAACACCATATATTTT.

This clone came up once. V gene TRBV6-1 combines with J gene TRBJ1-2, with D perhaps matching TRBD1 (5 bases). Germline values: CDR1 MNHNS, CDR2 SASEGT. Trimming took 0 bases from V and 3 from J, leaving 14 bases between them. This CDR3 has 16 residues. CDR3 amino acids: CASSEAGAARHYGYTF. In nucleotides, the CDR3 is TGTGCCAGCAGTGAAGCTGGGGCAGCCAGACACTATGGCTACACCTTC.

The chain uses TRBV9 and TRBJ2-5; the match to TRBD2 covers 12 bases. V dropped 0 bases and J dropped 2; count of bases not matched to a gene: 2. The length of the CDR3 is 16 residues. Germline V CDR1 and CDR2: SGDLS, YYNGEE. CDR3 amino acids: CASSVGTSGVQETQYF. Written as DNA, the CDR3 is TGTGCCAGCAGCGTAGGGACTAGCGGGGTACAAGAGACCCAGTACTTC.

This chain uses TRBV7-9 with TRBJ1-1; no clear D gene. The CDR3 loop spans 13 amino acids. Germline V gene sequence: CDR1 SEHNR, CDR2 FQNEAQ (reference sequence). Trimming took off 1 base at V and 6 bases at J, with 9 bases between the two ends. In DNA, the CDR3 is TGTGCCAGCAGCTTAGGGCAGGTTCCTGAAGCTTTCTTT. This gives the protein CASSLGQVPEAFF.

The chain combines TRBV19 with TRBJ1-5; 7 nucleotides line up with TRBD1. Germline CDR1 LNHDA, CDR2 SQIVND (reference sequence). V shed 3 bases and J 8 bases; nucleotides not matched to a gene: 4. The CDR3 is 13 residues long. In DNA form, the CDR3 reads TGTGCCAGTAGTATTGACAGGGTAAAGCCCCAGCATTTT. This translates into CASSIDRVKPQHF.

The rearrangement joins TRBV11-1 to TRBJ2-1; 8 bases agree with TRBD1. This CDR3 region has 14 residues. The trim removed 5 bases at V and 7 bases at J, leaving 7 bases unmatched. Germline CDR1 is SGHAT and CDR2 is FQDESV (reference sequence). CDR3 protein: CASSTRTGRNEQFF. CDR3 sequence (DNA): TGTGCCAGCAGCACCCGGACAGGGCGGAATGAGCAGTTCTTC.

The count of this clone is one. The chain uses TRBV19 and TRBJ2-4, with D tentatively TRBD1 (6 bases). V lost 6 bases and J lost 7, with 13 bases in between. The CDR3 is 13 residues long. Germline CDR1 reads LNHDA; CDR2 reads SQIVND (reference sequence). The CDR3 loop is CASSQGSRNIQYF. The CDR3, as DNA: TGTGCCAGTAGCCAGGGGTCGAGGAACATTCAGTACTTC.

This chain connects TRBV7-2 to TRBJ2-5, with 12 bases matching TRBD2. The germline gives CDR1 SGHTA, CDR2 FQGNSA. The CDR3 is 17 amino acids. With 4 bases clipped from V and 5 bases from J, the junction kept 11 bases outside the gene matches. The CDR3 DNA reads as TGTGCCAGCAGCTACAGACTAGCGGGAGAAATCAGGGAGACCCAGTACTTC. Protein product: CASSYRLAGEIRETQYF.

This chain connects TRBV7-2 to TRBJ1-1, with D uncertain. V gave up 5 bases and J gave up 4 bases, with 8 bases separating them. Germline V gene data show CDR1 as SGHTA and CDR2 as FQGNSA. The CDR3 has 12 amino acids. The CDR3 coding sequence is TGTGCCAGCAGCAAAGACACCACTGAAGCTTTCTTT. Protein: CASSKDTTEAFF. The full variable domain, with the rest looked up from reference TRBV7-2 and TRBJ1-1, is GAGVSQSPSNKVTEKGKDVELRCDPISGHTALYWYRQSLGQGLEFLIYFQGNSAPDKSGLPSDRFSAERTGGSVSTLTIQRTQQEDSAVYLCASSKDTTEAFFGQGTRLTVV.

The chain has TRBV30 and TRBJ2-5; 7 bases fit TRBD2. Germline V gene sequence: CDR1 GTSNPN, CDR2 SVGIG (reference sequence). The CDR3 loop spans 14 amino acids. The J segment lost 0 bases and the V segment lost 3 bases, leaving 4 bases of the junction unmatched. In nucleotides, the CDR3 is TGTGCCTGGAGCCCGACTAGCCACCAAGAGACCCAGTACTTC. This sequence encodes CAWSPTSHQETQYF.